These 21 T cell receptor beta chains came from one sample sequenced in a study of T cell responses to AZD1222 COVID-19 vaccine. Method: immunoSEQ multiplex PCR; TCRdb's copy keeps in-frame clones and lacks some. The sample has 95,000 to 150,000 clones; around 90% are singletons. The specimen was peripheral blood, collected 28 days after the second dose of the MenACWY control vaccine. These receptor sequences come from an adult who received the MenACWY meningococcal vaccine as a control.

V and J are TRBV6-2 or TRBV6-3 and TRBJ1-1; 10 bases line up with TRBD1. V shed 4 bases, J shed 5 bases, and the junction held 4 bases outside the gene matches. The CDR3 length is 14 residues. Per germline, CDR1 MNHEY and CDR2 SVGEGT. The CDR3 sequence is CASSSGQGRTEAFF. Written as DNA, the CDR3 is TGTGCCAGCAGTTCGGGACAGGGGAGAACTGAAGCTTTCTTT.

This clone has a single count. This chain connects TRBV15 to TRBJ1-5; D not resolved. Per the germline V gene, CDR1 is LNHNV and CDR2 is YYDKDF (reference sequence). This CDR3 comprises 12 residues. V gave up 8 bases and J gave up 7 bases, with 12 bases separating them. The CDR3 sequence is CATGSGGQPQHF. CDR3 coding DNA: TGTGCCACCGGTTCGGGTGGCCAGCCCCAGCATTTT.

This chain uses TRBV11-3 with TRBJ2-7; D may be TRBD2 (6 bases). The CDR3 is 14 amino acids. Germline loops: CDR1 SGHNT, CDR2 YENEEA. Trimming removed 3 bases at V and 3 bases at J, with 12 bases between. DNA of the CDR3: TGTGCCAGCAGCTTCGGCGGGATTGACTACGAGCAGTACTTC. Its translation is CASSFGGIDYEQYF.

The rearrangement links TRBV27 to TRBJ1-2; no firm D call. The CDR3 is made up of 15 amino acids. Trimming pared 4 bases from V and 7 bases from J, leaving 19 bases between. Germline V gene data show CDR1 as MNHEY and CDR2 as SMNVEV (reference sequence). The chain's CDR3 is CASSSKEGPRSGYTF. In nucleotides, the CDR3 is TGTGCCAGCAGTTCGAAGGAGGGTCCTCGGAGTGGCTACACCTTC.

The chain employs TRBV7-8 and TRBJ1-5, with TRBD1 as a possible D gene (6 bases). Trimming left V 3 bases short and J 4 bases short, with 13 bases between. This CDR3 has 15 residues. CDR1 is SGHVS, CDR2 FQNEAQ, per germline. CDR3 nucleotides: TGTGCCAGCAGCTTGGCGACAGGACGAAATCAGCCCCAGCATTTT. Its translation: CASSLATGRNQPQHF.

The chain recombines TRBV7-9 with TRBJ2-3; 9 bases are shared with TRBD1. CDR1 SEHNR and CDR2 FQNEAQ come from the germline V gene (reference sequence). The CDR3 covers 15 residues. With V trimmed by 5 bases and J by 3 bases, 6 bases remained unmatched. Written as DNA, the CDR3 is TGTGCCAGCAGCAAACAGGGGGCCGTAACAGATACGCAGTATTTT. Amino acids: CASSKQGAVTDTQYF.

The chain joins TRBV9 to TRBJ1-1; D unclear. The CDR3 is 12 residues long. In germline, CDR1 is SGDLS, CDR2 YYNGEE. V was cut by 0 bases and J by 10 bases, with 10 bases left in between. The CDR3 sequence is CASSVEEGGAFF. CDR3 in DNA: TGTGCCAGCAGCGTAGAGGAGGGAGGAGCTTTCTTT. Together with reference TRBV9 and TRBJ1-1, the CDR3 gives the full variable domain: DSGVTQTPKHLITATGQRVTLRCSPRSGDLSVYWYQQSLDQGLQFLIQYYNGEERAKGNILERFSAQQFPDLHSELNLSSLELGDSALYFCASSVEEGGAFFGQGTRLTVV.

The V call is TRBV27, the J call TRBJ2-1; D is possibly TRBD1 (5 bases). Germline CDR1 reads MNHEY; CDR2 reads SMNVEV (reference sequence). V lost 4 bases to trimming and J lost 5 bases, with 9 bases between them. This CDR3 contains 13 residues. The DNA of the CDR3 is TGTGCCAGCAGTTCGGACACCCACAATGAGCAGTTCTTC. This gives the protein CASSSDTHNEQFF.

The rearrangement links TRBV6-2 or TRBV6-3 to TRBJ1-1, with TRBD1 matching 8 bases. CDR3 size: 16 residues. Germline assignment: CDR1 MNHEY and CDR2 SVGEGT. V dropped 5 bases and J dropped 1; count of bases not matched to a gene: 9. CDR3 in amino acids: CASSRKTTGENTEAFF. The DNA for the CDR3 is TGTGCCAGCAGTAGAAAGACGACAGGGGAGAACACTGAAGCTTTCTTT.

This chain uses TRBV7-2 with TRBJ1-5; unclear D gene. The CDR3 totals 19 residues. CDR1 is SGHTA, CDR2 FQGNSA, per germline. V gave up 1 base and J gave up 1 base, with 20 bases separating them. This chain's CDR3 is CASSLGGPERYMSNQPQHF. The CDR3 DNA follows: TGTGCCAGCAGCTTAGGAGGACCGGAGCGATATATGAGCAATCAGCCCCAGCATTTT.

CDR3 residues: CASSQGSPGGSGNTIYF. The DNA of the CDR3 is TGTGCCAGCAGCCAAGGGTCCCCAGGGGGCTCTGGAAACACCATATATTTT. The V call is TRBV3-1 (or the pseudogene TRBV3-2), the J call TRBJ1-3, with 7 bases fitting TRBD1. J lost 0 bases, V lost 1 base, and 6 bases had no gene match. CDR3 length: 17 residues. Germline lookup yields CDR1 LGHDT and CDR2 YNNKEL (reference sequence).

The chain is built from TRBV2 and TRBJ2-7; no reliable D call. The length of the CDR3 is 15 residues. V was shortened by 7 bases and J by 4 bases, with 20 bases between the two germline ends. Germline CDR1 is SNHLY and CDR2 is FYNNEI. The DNA for the CDR3 is TGTGCCAGCACCCTGGGGTCTTCTTGGGCTTACGAGCAGTACTTC. Translating it yields CASTLGSSWAYEQYF. Looking up the rest from reference TRBV2 and TRBJ2-7 gives the full variable domain: EPEVTQTPSHQVTQMGQEVILRCVPISNHLYFYWYRQILGQKVEFLVSFYNNEISEKSEIFDDQFSVERPDGSNFTLKIRSTKLEDSAMYFCASTLGSSWAYEQYFGPGTRLTVT.

The gene calls are TRBV11-2 and TRBJ2-3; no reliable D call. Germline-derived CDR1 and CDR2 are SGHAT and FQNNGV. The CDR3 is 17 amino acids. V shed 0 bases and J shed 2 bases, with 15 bases lying between them. For the CDR3, the DNA is TGTGCCAGCAGCTTAGATCGGACGCCGGGCCTCACAGATACGCAGTATTTT. The encoded protein is CASSLDRTPGLTDTQYF.

This clone was recorded once. CDR3 nucleotides: TGTGCCAGCAGCTCTAAGAACAGCGAACTAGCCAAAAACATTCAGTACTTC. It yields the protein CASSSKNSELAKNIQYF. V gene TRBV7-2 combines with J gene TRBJ2-4; D ambiguous. The V gene lost 4 bases and the J gene lost 0 bases, with 16 bases spanning the gap. Per germline, CDR1 SGHTA and CDR2 FQGNSA. The CDR3 has 17 residues.

This clone came up a few times. This chain joins TRBV9 and TRBJ2-2; D might be TRBD2 (5 bases). V was trimmed by 7 bases and J by 1 base, leaving 14 bases between them. The CDR3 runs to 15 residues. Germline CDR1 and CDR2: SGDLS and YYNGEE. For the CDR3, the DNA is TGTGCCAGCCAAGATAGCGTGGGGAACACCGGGGAGCTGTTTTTT. Encoded protein: CASQDSVGNTGELFF.

The J gene is TRBJ2-5, the V gene TRBV7-9; a possible D gene is TRBD2 (5 bases). CDR3 length equals 11 residues. V lost 0 bases, J lost 10 bases, and 6 bases lay in between. CDR1 and CDR2 from the germline V gene are SEHNR and FQNEAQ (reference sequence). In DNA form, the CDR3 reads TGTGCCAGCAGCTTAGCCGGGGACCAGTACTTC. Residues: CASSLAGDQYF.

J is TRBJ1-1 and V is TRBV20-1; possibly TRBD1 for D (6 bases). Germline V gene lookup returns CDR1 DFQATT and CDR2 SNEGSKA (reference sequence). With 4 bases removed from V and 13 bases from J, the gap between germline ends came to 16 bases. This CDR3 region has 11 residues. The CDR3 is CSAISDRNGFF. The CDR3 bases are TGCAGTGCTATCTCCGACAGGAACGGTTTCTTT.

This chain connects TRBV3-1 (or the pseudogene TRBV3-2) to TRBJ2-5; 14 nucleotides line up with TRBD2. CDR3 length: 19 amino acids. The germline gives CDR1 LGHDT, CDR2 YNNKEL (reference sequence). J lost 4 bases, V lost 4 bases, and 14 bases had no gene match. CDR3 DNA: TGTGCCAGCAGCCCAAGGAGAGGGACTAGCGGGAGTTCTGTAGAGACCCAGTACTTC. Its protein is CASSPRRGTSGSSVETQYF.

V gene TRBV28 combines with J gene TRBJ1-1, with TRBD1 as a possible D gene (5 bases). Trimming took 6 bases from V and 1 from J, leaving 12 bases between them. CDR1 is MDHEN, CDR2 SYDVKM, per germline. The CDR3 totals 14 residues. Here the CDR3 reads CASSKGPRNTEAFF. The DNA of the CDR3 is TGTGCCAGCAGCAAGGGGCCGCGGAACACTGAAGCTTTCTTT.

V gene TRBV23-1 combines with J gene TRBJ2-1; 8 nucleotides line up with TRBD2. TRBV23-1 is identified as an open reading frame with a role that is uncertain. The CDR3 length is 21 residues. The trim removed 0 bases at V and 0 bases at J, leaving 16 bases unmatched. CDR3 sequence: CASSQSREGRMNRLSYNEQFF. CDR3 DNA sequence: TGCGCCAGCAGTCAATCTCGGGAGGGCAGGATGAACCGACTCTCCTACAATGAGCAGTTCTTC.

The chain recombines TRBV7-8 with TRBJ1-2; no clear D. Germline-derived CDR1 and CDR2 are SGHVS and FQNEAQ. The V end lost 6 bases, the J end lost 4 bases, and 15 bases lay between the germline ends. The CDR3 totals 14 residues. DNA of the CDR3: TGTGCCAGCAGAGCCGGCCCCCTAGGCTATGGCTACACCTTC. Translation: CASRAGPLGYGYTF.